The subject of this entry is one T cell receptor beta chain. The sample has other DNA sequences that encode this CDR3 too. This record belongs to a study of blood T cell repertoires in COVID-19. About the research overall: The United States, Italy and Spain supplied acute and convalescent COVID-19 samples. PBMCs, B-cell-depleted T cells, or T cells were the source of the cDNA or gDNA that made up the material.

The germline V gene encodes CDR1 SGHAT and CDR2 FQNNGV. The CDR3 spans 13 residues. V shed 3 bases and J shed 4 bases, with 7 bases lying between them. In the authors' methods: Estimation of nucleated cell counts relied on the amplification of reference gene primers. Assay: immunoSEQ multiplex PCR; the TCRdb copy retains only in-frame clones and omits some. V and J calls plus clone size are reproduced from that table; the DNA served to infer D and trimming. The data show fewer than 85,000 clones, with 70% to 85% seen just once and around 3.9% held by the top ten. This chain uses TRBV11-2 with TRBJ1-3; no firm D call. This sequence originates from a woman aged 55-75 years with acute or convalescent COVID-19. Sequenced: peripheral blood. The DNA for the CDR3 is TGTGCCAGCAGCTTCCTCGAGGGAAACACCATATATTTT. This sequence encodes CASSFLEGNTIYF.